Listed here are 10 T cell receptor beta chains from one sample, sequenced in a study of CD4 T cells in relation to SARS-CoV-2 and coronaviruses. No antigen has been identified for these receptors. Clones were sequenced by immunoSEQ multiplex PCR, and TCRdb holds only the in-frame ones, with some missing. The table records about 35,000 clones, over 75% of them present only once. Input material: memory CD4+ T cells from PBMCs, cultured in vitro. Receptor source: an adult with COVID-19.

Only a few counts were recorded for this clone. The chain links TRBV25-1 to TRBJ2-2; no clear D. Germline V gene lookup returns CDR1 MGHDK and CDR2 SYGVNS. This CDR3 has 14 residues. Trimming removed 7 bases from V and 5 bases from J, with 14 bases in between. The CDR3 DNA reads TGTGCCAGCACTCATGGGGTGTGGACCGGGGAGCTGTTTTTT. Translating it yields CASTHGVWTGELFF.

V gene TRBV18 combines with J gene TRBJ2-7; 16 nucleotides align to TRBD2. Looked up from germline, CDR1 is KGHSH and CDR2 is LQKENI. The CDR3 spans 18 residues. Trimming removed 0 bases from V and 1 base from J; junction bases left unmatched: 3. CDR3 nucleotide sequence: TGTGCCAGCTCACCACCGGGACTAGCGGGGGGGGATTCCTACGAGCAGTACTTC. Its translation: CASSPPGLAGGDSYEQYF.

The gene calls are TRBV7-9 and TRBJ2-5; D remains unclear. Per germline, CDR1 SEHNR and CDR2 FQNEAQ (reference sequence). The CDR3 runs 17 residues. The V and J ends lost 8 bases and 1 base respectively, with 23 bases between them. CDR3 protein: CASLPGLGFRLQETQYF. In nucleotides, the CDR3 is TGTGCCAGCCTTCCCGGTTTAGGCTTCAGACTCCAAGAGACCCAGTACTTC.

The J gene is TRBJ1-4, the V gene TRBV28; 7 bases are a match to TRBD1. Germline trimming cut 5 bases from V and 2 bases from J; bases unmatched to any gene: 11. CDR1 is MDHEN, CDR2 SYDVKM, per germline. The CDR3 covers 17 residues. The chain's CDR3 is CASSGQENASTNEKLFF. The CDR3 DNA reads TGTGCCAGCAGTGGACAGGAGAATGCCTCGACTAATGAAAAACTGTTTTTT.

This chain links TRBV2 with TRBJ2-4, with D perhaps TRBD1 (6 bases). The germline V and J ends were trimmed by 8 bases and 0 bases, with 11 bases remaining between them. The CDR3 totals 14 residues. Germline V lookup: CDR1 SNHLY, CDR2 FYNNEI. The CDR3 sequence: CASGQSEAKNIQYF. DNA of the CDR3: TGTGCCAGCGGACAGTCCGAAGCCAAAAACATTCAGTACTTC.

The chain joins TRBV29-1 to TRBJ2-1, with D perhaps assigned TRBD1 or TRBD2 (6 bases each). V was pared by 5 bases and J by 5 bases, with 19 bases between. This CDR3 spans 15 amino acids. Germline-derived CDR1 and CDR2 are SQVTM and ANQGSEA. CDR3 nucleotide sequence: TGCAGCGTTCCTTCAGGGGTAGCGGCCAACAATGAGCAGTTCTTC. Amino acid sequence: CSVPSGVAANNEQFF.

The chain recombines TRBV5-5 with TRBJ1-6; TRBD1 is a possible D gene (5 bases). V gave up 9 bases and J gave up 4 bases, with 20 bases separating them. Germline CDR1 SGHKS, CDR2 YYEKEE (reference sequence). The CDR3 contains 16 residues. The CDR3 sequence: CAIFRRGLPYNSPLHF. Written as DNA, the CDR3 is TGTGCCATCTTCCGGAGGGGACTTCCTTATAATTCACCCCTCCACTTT.

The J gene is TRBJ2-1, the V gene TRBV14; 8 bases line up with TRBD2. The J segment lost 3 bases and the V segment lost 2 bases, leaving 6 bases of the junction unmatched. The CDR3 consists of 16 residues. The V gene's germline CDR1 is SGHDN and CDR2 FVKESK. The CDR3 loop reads CASSQRGGSGYNEQFF. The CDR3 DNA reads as TGTGCCAGCAGCCAACGCGGGGGGTCTGGCTACAATGAGCAGTTCTTC. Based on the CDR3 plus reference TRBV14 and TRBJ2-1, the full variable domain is EAGVTQFPSHSVIEKGQTVTLRCDPISGHDNLYWYRRVMGKEIKFLLHFVKESKQDESGMPNNRFLAERTGGTYSTLKVQPAELEDSGVYFCASSQRGGSGYNEQFFGPGTRLTVL.

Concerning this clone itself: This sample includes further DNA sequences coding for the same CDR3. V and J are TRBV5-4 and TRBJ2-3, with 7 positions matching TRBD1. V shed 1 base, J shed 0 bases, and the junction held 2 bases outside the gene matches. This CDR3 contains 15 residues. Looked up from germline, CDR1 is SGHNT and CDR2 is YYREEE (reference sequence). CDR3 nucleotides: TGTGCCAGCAGCTTGAGGGACAGAAGCACAGATACGCAGTATTTT. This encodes CASSLRDRSTDTQYF.

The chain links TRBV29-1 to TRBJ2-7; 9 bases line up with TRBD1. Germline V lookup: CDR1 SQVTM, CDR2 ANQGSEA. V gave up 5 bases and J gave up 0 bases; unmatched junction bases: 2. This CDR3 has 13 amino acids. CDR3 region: CSVSQGASYEQYF. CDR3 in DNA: TGCAGCGTTTCACAGGGGGCCTCCTACGAGCAGTACTTC.